Listed below are T cell receptor beta chains from one sample, sequenced in a study of T cells after yellow fever vaccination. One entry per CDR3 protein, called by TCRdb with MiXCR from the 5' RACE reads. The data hold approximately 250,000 distinct CDR3 sequences, with approximately 6.8% observed a single time. This material consisted of CD4+ T cells sorted from PBMCs, taken on the day of the yellow fever booster vaccination. Every receptor here comes from a man younger than 40 who received the YFV17D yellow fever vaccine. Each CDR3 is given with its conserved first and last residue. A D gene is named only where the DNA matches it firmly. The size entry is marked missing in some rows and otherwise reads once, few, many or a size class.

j_call clone_size d_call v_call cdr3_nt cdr3_aa
TRBJ1-1 many . TRBV7-6 TGTGCCAGCAGCCAAGCCAGGGGAAGTGGTGAAGCTTTCTTT CASSQARGSGEAFF
TRBJ2-1 many TRBD1 TRBV24-1 TGTGCCACCAGTGATGGTGCCGGGACAGCCATCGATGAGCAGTTCTTC CATSDGAGTAIDEQFF
TRBJ2-1 . TRBD2 TRBV7-2 TGTGCCAGCAGCTTAGCGGTTAGCGGGAGTGAGCAGTTCTTC CASSLAVSGSEQFF
TRBJ2-7 few . TRBV20-1 TGCAGTGCCAACGTGGAAGGGGGTTACGAGCAGTACTTC CSANVEGGYEQYF
TRBJ1-1 . . TRBV10-3 TGTGCCCTAAGTAAGAACACTGAAGCTTTCTTT CALSKNTEAFF
TRBJ2-3 many . TRBV7-2 TGTGCCAGCAGCCTCCCGGGGCTAGATACGCAGTATTTT CASSLPGLDTQYF
TRBJ2-5 few TRBD2 TRBV20-1 TGCAGTGCTAGTTCGACTAGCGGGAGGGGCCAAGAGACCCAGTACTTC CSASSTSGRGQETQYF
TRBJ1-1 many TRBD1 TRBV29-1 TGCAGCGGACAGGGAAGCACTGAAGCTTTCTTT CSGQGSTEAFF
TRBJ2-6 . TRBD2 TRBV12-3/TRBV12-4 TGTGCCAGCAGTTTGACTAGCGGGAGCCTGGGGGCCAACGTCCTGACTTTC CASSLTSGSLGANVLTF
TRBJ2-7 many TRBD1 TRBV4-3 TGCGCCAGCAGCCGCGAAAGGGGGCCATACGAGCAGTACTTC CASSRERGPYEQYF
TRBJ2-4 few . TRBV3-1 TGTGCCAGCAGCCAGAACGAGGACTACCGAAACATTCAGTACTTC CASSQNEDYRNIQYF
TRBJ2-3 . . TRBV7-9 TGTGCCAGCGGCCTAGGCGGTGGCCCGGGTACGCAGTATTTT CASGLGGGPGTQYF
TRBJ2-5 many . TRBV5-1 TGCGCCAGCAGCTTGCAGTTCTGGGGAGAGACCCAGTACTTC CASSLQFWGETQYF
TRBJ2-7 . . TRBV20-1 TGCAGTGCTAGAGAGGGCCTTCGGATCTCCGAGCAGTACTTC CSAREGLRISEQYF
TRBJ2-3 many . TRBV20-1 TGCAGTGCTAGAGAGAACACAGATACGCAGTATTTT CSARENTDTQYF
TRBJ1-5 . . TRBV6-1 TGTGCCAGCAGTGAGTCTGGGGGCGCGGGTAATCAGCCCCAGCATTTT CASSESGGAGNQPQHF
TRBJ2-7 . TRBD2 TRBV18 TGTGCCAGCTCACCGACCGGGACTACATTCGAGCAGTACTTC CASSPTGTTFEQYF
TRBJ2-7 many . TRBV7-7 TGTGCCAGCAGCTTAGAGGGAGGTGGCGAGCAGTACTTC CASSLEGGGEQYF
TRBJ2-2 . . TRBV6-2/TRBV6-3 TGTGCCATTGCGGAGACCGGGGAGCTGTTTTTT CAIAETGELFF
TRBJ2-1 many . TRBV5-1 TGCGCCAGCGACAGGGGCCCAGCGGGAGGCGGCAATGAGCAGTTCTTC CASDRGPAGGGNEQFF
TRBJ2-7 few . TRBV7-2 TGTGCCAGCAGCGGGTACCCGGTACTCGACGACTACGAGCAGTACTTC CASSGYPVLDDYEQYF
TRBJ2-3 many TRBD1 TRBV6-2/TRBV6-3 TGTGCCAGCAGTAACCGACAGGGGGCTAGCACAGATACGCAGTATTTT CASSNRQGASTDTQYF
TRBJ2-1 few . TRBV9 TGTGCCAGCAGCGTACGCATAGAGGGCAATGAGCAGTTCTTC CASSVRIEGNEQFF
TRBJ2-3 . . TRBV20-1 TGCAGTGCTAATTTCTGGGGGAGGGGGGGTGCAGATACGCAGTATTTT CSANFWGRGGADTQYF
TRBJ1-1 few . TRBV5-1 TGCGCCAGCAGCTGGCAGGGACACCCCGTCCCTGAAGCTTTCTTT CASSWQGHPVPEAFF
TRBJ2-1 few TRBD2 TRBV12-3/TRBV12-4 TGTGCCAGCAGCGGGAGGGGGAATGAGCAGTTCTTC CASSGRGNEQFF
TRBJ2-5 few . TRBV7-2 TGTGCCAGCAGCTTCTGGGCTGAGACCCAGTACTTC CASSFWAETQYF
TRBJ2-1 few TRBD2 TRBV25-1 TGTGCCAGCAGATCCTCGAGCGGGAGGGCCTACAATGAGCAGTTCTTC CASRSSSGRAYNEQFF
TRBJ2-6 many . TRBV6-5 TGTGCCAGCAGTTACTCAGGCAGGGTGGATGGGGCCAACGTCCTGACTTTC CASSYSGRVDGANVLTF
TRBJ2-2 many . TRBV7-6 TGTGCCAGCAGCTGGACGCGGGATGGGACCGGGGAGCTGTTTTTT CASSWTRDGTGELFF
TRBJ1-5 many TRBD1 TRBV5-6 TGTGCCAGCAGACGGGGACAGGGGCTTGATCAGCCCCAGCATTTT CASRRGQGLDQPQHF
TRBJ2-1 few . TRBV3-1 TGTGCCAGCAGCCAGGGCCCGGGAGTAGCCAATGAGCAGTTCTTC CASSQGPGVANEQFF
TRBJ2-2 many . TRBV6-2/TRBV6-3 TGTGCCAGCAGTTACTCGCCCGGGGAGCTGTTTTTT CASSYSPGELFF
TRBJ2-7 many . TRBV20-1 TGCAGTGCTAGGTGGGGAACAGCTCGGGAGCAGTACTTC CSARWGTAREQYF
TRBJ2-3 many TRBD2 TRBV20-1 TGCAGTGCTGAACTAGCGGGCCGCACAGATACGCAGTATTTT CSAELAGRTDTQYF
TRBJ2-1 few . TRBV5-1 TGCGCCAGCAGTGCGGGGCAGGCGTCCTACAATGAGCAGTTCTTC CASSAGQASYNEQFF
TRBJ2-7 many . TRBV2 TGTGCCAGCGGAGGACAGAGCTCCTACGAGCAGTACTTC CASGGQSSYEQYF
TRBJ2-5 many TRBD1 TRBV11-1 TGTGCCAGCAGTCAACAGGGGTGGCAAGAGACCCAGTACTTC CASSQQGWQETQYF
TRBJ2-5 . . TRBV11-2 TGTGCCAGCAGCTCCACCCTCCGGGATAAATCGGGGAAGAAGACCCAGTACTTC CASSSTLRDKSGKKTQYF